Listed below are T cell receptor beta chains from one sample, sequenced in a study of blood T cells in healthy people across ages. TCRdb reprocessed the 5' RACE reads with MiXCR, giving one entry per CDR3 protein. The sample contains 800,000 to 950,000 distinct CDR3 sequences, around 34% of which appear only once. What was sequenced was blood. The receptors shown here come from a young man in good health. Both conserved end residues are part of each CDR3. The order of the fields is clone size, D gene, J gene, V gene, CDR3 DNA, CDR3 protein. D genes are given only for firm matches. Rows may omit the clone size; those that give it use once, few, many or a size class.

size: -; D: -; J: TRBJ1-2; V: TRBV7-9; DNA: TGTGCCAGCGACAAGGGACTTCACACCTTC; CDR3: CASDKGLHTF
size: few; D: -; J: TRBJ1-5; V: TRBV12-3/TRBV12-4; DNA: TGTGCCAGCAGTTTAGCGCTAAAGACAGTCAATCAGCCCCAGCATTTT; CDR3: CASSLALKTVNQPQHF
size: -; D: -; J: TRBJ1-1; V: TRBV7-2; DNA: TGTGCCAGCAGCTTAGGGGATAGACTGAACACTGAAGCTTTCTTT; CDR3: CASSLGDRLNTEAFF
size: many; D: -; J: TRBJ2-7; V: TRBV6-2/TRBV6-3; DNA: TGTGCCAGCAGTCACTCCTACGAGCAGTACTTC; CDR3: CASSHSYEQYF
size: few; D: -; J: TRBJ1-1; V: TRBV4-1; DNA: TGCGCCAGCAGCCAACTAAGTGGGGGAAAAGGTACTGAAGCTTTCTTT; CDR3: CASSQLSGGKGTEAFF
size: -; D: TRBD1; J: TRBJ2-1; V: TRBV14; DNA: TGTGCCAGCAGCCCATGGACAGGGGACAATGGGCAGTTCTTC; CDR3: CASSPWTGDNGQFF
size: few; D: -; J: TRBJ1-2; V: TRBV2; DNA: TGTGCCAGCATCCGGGACCTTAACTATGGCTACACCTTC; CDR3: CASIRDLNYGYTF
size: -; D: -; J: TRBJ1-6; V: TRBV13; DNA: TGTGCCAGCAGCTTAAACGTCCCCCCCACTAATTCACCCCTCCACTTT; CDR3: CASSLNVPPTNSPLHF
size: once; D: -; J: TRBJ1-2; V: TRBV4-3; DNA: TGCGCCAGCAGCCAAGAGTCGGGACCGGCCCCCTATGGCTACACCTTC; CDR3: CASSQESGPAPYGYTF
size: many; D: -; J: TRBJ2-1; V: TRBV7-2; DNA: TGTGCCAGCAGCTTAGGAGCGGGCTCCTACAATGAGCAGTTCTTC; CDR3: CASSLGAGSYNEQFF
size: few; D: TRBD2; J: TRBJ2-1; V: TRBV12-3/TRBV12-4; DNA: TGTGCCAGCAGAACGAGCGGGGGCTTCTACAATGAGCAGTTCTTC; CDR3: CASRTSGGFYNEQFF
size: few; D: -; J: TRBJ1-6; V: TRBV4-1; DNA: TGCGCCAGCAGCCAAGACATCGTGGGGACCACCTATTCACCCCTCCACTTT; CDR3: CASSQDIVGTTYSPLHF
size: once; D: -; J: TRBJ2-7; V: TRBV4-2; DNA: TGTGCCAGCAGCAAAGGGGGACCCCACGAGCAGTACTTC; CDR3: CASSKGGPHEQYF
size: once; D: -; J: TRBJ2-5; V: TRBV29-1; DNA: TGCAGCGTTGAATCGCCCCAGGGTGTAGAAGAGACCCAGTACTTC; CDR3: CSVESPQGVEETQYF
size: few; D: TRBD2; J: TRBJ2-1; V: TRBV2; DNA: TGTGCCAGCGTCGTCTCGTCTAGCGGGGGGGCAGGTGAGCAGTTCTTC; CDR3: CASVVSSSGGAGEQFF
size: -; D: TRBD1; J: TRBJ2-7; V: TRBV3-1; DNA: TGTGCCAGCGTTAGGGGACAGGGCGCTGAGCAGTACTTC; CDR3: CASVRGQGAEQYF
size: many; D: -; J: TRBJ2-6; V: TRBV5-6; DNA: TGTGCCAGCAGGCCTTACCGAGGAGGAGCTGGGGCCAACGTCCTGACTTTC; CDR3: CASRPYRGGAGANVLTF
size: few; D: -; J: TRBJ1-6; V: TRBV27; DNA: TGTGCCAGCAGTGTATCATTGAGGGGTGTGCCCCTCCACTTT; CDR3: CASSVSLRGVPLHF
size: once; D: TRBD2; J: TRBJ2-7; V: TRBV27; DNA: TGTGCCAGCACCCGACTAGCGGGTACCTACGAGCAGTACTTC; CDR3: CASTRLAGTYEQYF
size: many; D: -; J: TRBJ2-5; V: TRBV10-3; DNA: TGTGCCATCAGTGAGTCTACCGGGGTAGAGACCCAGTACTTC; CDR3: CAISESTGVETQYF
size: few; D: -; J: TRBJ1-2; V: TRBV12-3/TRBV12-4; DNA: TGTGCCAGCACCCAGAACACGGGCCCCTATGGCTACACCTTC; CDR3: CASTQNTGPYGYTF
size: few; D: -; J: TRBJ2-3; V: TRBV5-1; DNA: TGCGCCAGCAGCTTGGGAGGCGCGGGCGGCACAGATACGCAGTATTTT; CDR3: CASSLGGAGGTDTQYF
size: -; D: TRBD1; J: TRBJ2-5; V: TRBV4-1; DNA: TGCGCCAGCAGCCAAGAAGATGCAGGGGGCGGGGAGACCCAGTACTTC; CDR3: CASSQEDAGGGETQYF
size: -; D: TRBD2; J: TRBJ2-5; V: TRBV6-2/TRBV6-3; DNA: TGTGCCAGTGCGGCCCTAGCGGTACAAGAGACCCAGTACTTC; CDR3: CASAALAVQETQYF
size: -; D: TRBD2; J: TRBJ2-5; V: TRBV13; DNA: TGTGCCACCGGATCGAAACTAGCGATACTCTCCCAAGAGACCCAGTACTTC; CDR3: CATGSKLAILSQETQYF
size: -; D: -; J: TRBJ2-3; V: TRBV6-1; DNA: TGTGCCAGCAGTGAACCCTCAGATACGCAGTATTTT; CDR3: CASSEPSDTQYF
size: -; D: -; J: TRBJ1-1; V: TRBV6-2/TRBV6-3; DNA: TGTGCCAGCAGTTACTCGGCCCCGAACACTGAAGCTTTCTTT; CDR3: CASSYSAPNTEAFF
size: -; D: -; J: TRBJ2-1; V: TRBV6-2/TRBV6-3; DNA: TGTGCCAGCCGGCGACAGGCAAGGGGCAATGAGCAGTTCTTC; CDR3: CASRRQARGNEQFF
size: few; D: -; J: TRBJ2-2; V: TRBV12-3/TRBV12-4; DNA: TGTGCCAGCAGTTTTTCATCGCCCGGGGAGCTGTTTTTT; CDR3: CASSFSSPGELFF
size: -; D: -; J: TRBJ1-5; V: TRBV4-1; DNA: TGCGCCAGCAGCGCAAGGGAAGACTGTAGCAATCAGCCCCAGCATTTT; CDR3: CASSAREDCSNQPQHF
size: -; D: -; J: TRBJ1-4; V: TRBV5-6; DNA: TGTGCCAGCGGGGCCTCGGGAGGGGCTAATGAAAAACTGTTTTTT; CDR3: CASGASGGANEKLFF
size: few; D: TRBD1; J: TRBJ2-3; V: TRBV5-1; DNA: TGCGCCAGCAGCTCCCAATCGGGACAGAGCACAGATACGCAGTATTTT; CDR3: CASSSQSGQSTDTQYF
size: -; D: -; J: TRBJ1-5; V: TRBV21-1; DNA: -; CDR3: CASSKPVGVGNQPQHF
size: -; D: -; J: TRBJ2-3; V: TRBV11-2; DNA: TGTGCCAGCAGCTTAGATCGTGGTCGATACGCGTATTTT; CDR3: CASSLDRGRYAYF
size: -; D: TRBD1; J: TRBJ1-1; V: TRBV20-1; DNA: TGCAGTGCTAGAGACAATGGACAGGGTGAAGCTTTCTTT; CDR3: CSARDNGQGEAFF
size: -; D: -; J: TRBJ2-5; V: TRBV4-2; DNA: TGTGCCAGCAGCCAAGATAGGGCCAGCGTAGAGACCCAGTACTTC; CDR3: CASSQDRASVETQYF
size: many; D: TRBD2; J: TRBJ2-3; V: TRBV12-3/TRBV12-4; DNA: TGTGCCAGCAGCTCAACCCCTGGCGGGGGGTTCGAAGATACGCAGTATTTT; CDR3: CASSSTPGGGFEDTQYF
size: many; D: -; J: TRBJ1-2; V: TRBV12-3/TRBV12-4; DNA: TGTGCCAGCAGCCACGGCTATGGCTACACCTTC; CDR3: CASSHGYGYTF
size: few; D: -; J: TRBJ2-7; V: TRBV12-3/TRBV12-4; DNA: TGTGCCAGCAGTTTTGGGGGGTCTTATTACGAGCAGTACTTC; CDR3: CASSFGGSYYEQYF
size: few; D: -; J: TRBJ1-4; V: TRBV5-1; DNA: TGCGCCAGCAGCCCCGCACGGGGCGGTGAAAAACTGTTTTTT; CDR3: CASSPARGGEKLFF
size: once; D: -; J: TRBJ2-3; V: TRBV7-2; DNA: TGTGCCAGCGGGGCGGACAGTGTTGTAACAGATACGCAGTATTTT; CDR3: CASGADSVVTDTQYF
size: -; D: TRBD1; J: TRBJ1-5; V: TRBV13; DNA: TGTGCCAGCAGCTTAGGACCAGGGGGCGCGCAGCCCCAGCATTTT; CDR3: CASSLGPGGAQPQHF
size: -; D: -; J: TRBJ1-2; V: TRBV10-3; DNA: TGTGCCATCAACCAGGGGTCTAACTATGGCTACACCTTC; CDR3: CAINQGSNYGYTF